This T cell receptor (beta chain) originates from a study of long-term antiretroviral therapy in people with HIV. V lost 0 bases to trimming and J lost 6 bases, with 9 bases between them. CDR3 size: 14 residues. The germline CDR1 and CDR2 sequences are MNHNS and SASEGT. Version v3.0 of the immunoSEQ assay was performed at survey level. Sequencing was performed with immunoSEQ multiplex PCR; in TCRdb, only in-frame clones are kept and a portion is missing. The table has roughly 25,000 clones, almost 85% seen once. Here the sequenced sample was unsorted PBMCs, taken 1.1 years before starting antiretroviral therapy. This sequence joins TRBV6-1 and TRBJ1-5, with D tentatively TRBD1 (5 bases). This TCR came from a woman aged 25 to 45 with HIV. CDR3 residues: CASSEALRGQPQHF. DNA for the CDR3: TGTGCCAGCAGTGAAGCGCTTAGGGGTCAGCCCCAGCATTTT.